The 29 T cell receptor beta chains below were found in one sample sequenced in a study of OX40 agonist ivuxolimab in advanced cancers. TCRdb's copy holds only in-frame clones and misses some; the assay was immunoSEQ multiplex PCR. The data hold under 80,000 clones, with 92% observed a single time. Sequenced material: CD4+ or CD8+ T cells sorted from blood, taken in a trial of the OX40 agonist ivuxolimab. Receptor source: an adult with an advanced solid tumor such as melanoma, head and neck, liver or kidney cancer.

The rearrangement joins TRBV4-1 to TRBJ2-7; TRBD1 aligns across 9 bases. Germline CDR1 MGHRA, CDR2 YSYEKL. This CDR3 is built from 15 residues. Trimming at V came to 1 base and at J to 7 bases, leaving 8 bases not matched to a gene. The chain's CDR3 is CASSQAGTGYQEQYF. The CDR3 DNA is TGCGCCAGCAGCCAAGCCGGGACAGGGTATCAAGAGCAGTACTTC.

The rearrangement joins TRBV5-6 to TRBJ2-3, with 12 nucleotides matching TRBD2. The length of the CDR3 is 19 residues. Germline values: CDR1 SGHDT, CDR2 YYEEEE. V was pared by 1 base and J by 4 bases, with 13 bases of the junction left unmatched. CDR3: CASSLTLAGGSPHPDTQYF. In nucleotides, the CDR3 is TGTGCCAGCAGCTTGACCCTAGCGGGGGGGTCCCCCCACCCAGATACGCAGTATTTT.

V and J are TRBV9 and TRBJ1-3, with D perhaps TRBD1 (5 bases). Germline loops: CDR1 SGDLS, CDR2 YYNGEE. The CDR3 contains 13 residues. Trimming removed 5 bases at V and 0 bases at J, with 6 bases between. The chain's CDR3 is CASRDTSGNTIYF. CDR3 nucleotide sequence: TGTGCCAGCAGGGACACCTCTGGAAACACCATATATTTT.

This chain connects TRBV9 to TRBJ2-6; D is perhaps TRBD1 or TRBD2 (6 bases each). The V end lost 4 bases, the J end lost 0 bases, and 20 bases lay between the germline ends. The CDR3 is 19 residues long. CDR1 and CDR2 (germline): SGDLS, YYNGEE. This CDR3 is CASSSPVGGTSSGANVLTF. Written as DNA, the CDR3 is TGTGCCAGCAGCTCCCCGGTGGGGGGCACTAGCTCTGGGGCCAACGTCCTGACTTTC. Using reference TRBV9 and TRBJ2-6 for the parts outside the CDR3, the full variable domain is DSGVTQTPKHLITATGQRVTLRCSPRSGDLSVYWYQQSLDQGLQFLIQYYNGEERAKGNILERFSAQQFPDLHSELNLSSLELGDSALYFCASSSPVGGTSSGANVLTFGAGSRLTVL.

This chain joins TRBV7-9 and TRBJ2-3, with 7 positions matching TRBD1. Germline V gene sequence: CDR1 SEHNR, CDR2 FQNEAQ (reference sequence). The trim removed 4 bases at V and 3 bases at J, leaving 10 bases unmatched. The CDR3 consists of 16 residues. CDR3 sequence reads: CASSSGTVPGTDTQYF. As DNA, the CDR3 is TGTGCCAGCAGCTCGGGGACAGTCCCCGGTACAGATACGCAGTATTTT.

The rearrangement joins TRBV7-9 to TRBJ2-2; 9 positions match TRBD1. The germline V gene encodes CDR1 SEHNR and CDR2 FQNEAQ (reference sequence). The CDR3 sequence is 15 residues long. The V segment lost 4 bases and the J segment 7 bases; nucleotides outside the gene matches: 7. CDR3 region: CASSWTGDRDGELFF. CDR3 DNA sequence: TGTGCCAGCAGCTGGACAGGGGATCGGGACGGGGAGCTGTTTTTT.

The chain couples TRBV9 to TRBJ1-6, with D perhaps TRBD1 (5 bases). Germline assignment: CDR1 SGDLS and CDR2 YYNGEE. The CDR3 totals 16 residues. V lost 0 bases and J 9 bases, leaving 16 bases between the germline ends. The CDR3 is CASSVASGLGSSPLHF. In DNA form, the CDR3 reads TGTGCCAGCAGCGTAGCCTCGGGGCTGGGAAGTTCACCCCTCCACTTT.

The genes are TRBV11-2 and TRBJ2-7, with TRBD2 identical over 7 bases. From germline, CDR1 is SGHAT and CDR2 FQNNGV. Germline trimming cut 3 bases from V and 3 bases from J; bases unmatched to any gene: 5. The CDR3 consists of 14 residues. In DNA form, the CDR3 reads TGTGCCAGCAGCTTGGCCCCGGGAGGCTACGAGCAGTACTTC. It codes for CASSLAPGGYEQYF.

The chain joins TRBV7-9 to TRBJ2-1; 9 bases map to TRBD2. CDR1 and CDR2 from the germline V gene are SEHNR and FQNEAQ (reference sequence). The CDR3 runs 16 residues. J was trimmed by 7 bases and V by 1 base; bases with no gene match: 8. CDR3 bases: TGTGCCAGCAGCTTAGTGGGCGGGGGGGCCTGGAATGAGCAGTTCTTC. It yields the protein CASSLVGGGAWNEQFF.

This sequence joins TRBV13 and TRBJ2-4; tentative D call: TRBD1 (6 bases). This CDR3 is built from 15 residues. V lost 4 bases, J lost 0 bases, and 10 bases lay in between. The germline CDR1 and CDR2 sequences are PRHDT and FYEKMQ (reference sequence). CDR3 DNA sequence: TGTGCCAGCAGCTCAGGGGCGGAAGCCAAAAACATTCAGTACTTC. It codes for CASSSGAEAKNIQYF.

CDR3 DNA: TGCGCCAGCAGCTTAGCAGGGTGGGGTGGGTCCTACGAGCAGTACTTC. The encoded protein is CASSLAGWGGSYEQYF. The chain employs TRBV5-1 and TRBJ2-7; TRBD1 is a possible D gene (5 bases). The V end lost 2 bases, the J end lost 1 base, and 16 bases lay between the germline ends. The CDR3 covers 16 residues. CDR1 and CDR2 from the germline V gene are SGHRS and YFSETQ.

The chain is built from TRBV19 and TRBJ2-1; D may be TRBD2 (5 bases). V lost 2 bases to trimming and J lost 2 bases, with 10 bases between them. The CDR3 contains 15 residues. Germline assignment: CDR1 LNHDA and CDR2 SQIVND (reference sequence). The CDR3 sequence: CASSILGATYNEQFF. DNA for the CDR3: TGTGCCAGTAGTATACTGGGAGCAACCTACAATGAGCAGTTCTTC.

This clone was detected only once. V is TRBV27 and J is TRBJ2-7; 8 nucleotides agree with TRBD1. Trimming cost V 8 bases and J 5 bases; bases outside gene matches: 11. The CDR3 extends over 14 amino acids. From germline, CDR1 is MNHEY and CDR2 SMNVEV (reference sequence). The CDR3 DNA sequence: TGTGCCAGCCCCTGCCCGACAGGGGAGGACGAGCAGTACTTC. Amino acid sequence: CASPCPTGEDEQYF.

With regard to this clone: This is likely a read error, given that the CDR3 carries no conserved phenylalanine or tryptophan at its end. The DNA is omitted, as the CDR3 cannot be located on it reliably, and the CDR3 follows TCRdb's listing. This chain joins TRBV5-1 and TRBJ1-4; TRBD1 reflects the table's D call only, with no check against the DNA. The CDR3 sequence runs 12 residues, both termini included. CDR1 is SGHRS, CDR2 YFSETQ, per germline. The CDR3 protein is CASSGDRGSPGL.

This chain joins TRBV19 and TRBJ2-3, with 8 bases matching TRBD1. CDR3 size: 15 residues. V lost 3 bases and J lost 4; bases outside the gene matches: 6. Germline V gene sequence: CDR1 LNHDA, CDR2 SQIVND (reference sequence). CDR3 amino acids: CASSISGGAADTQYF. In nucleotides, the CDR3 is TGTGCCAGTAGTATCTCAGGGGGCGCGGCAGATACGCAGTATTTT.

The rearrangement uses TRBV19 and TRBJ2-1; no clear D gene. This CDR3 spans 12 amino acids. Germline-derived CDR1 and CDR2 are LNHDA and SQIVND (reference sequence). With 10 bases removed from V and 3 bases from J, the gap between germline ends came to 10 bases. The CDR3: CATDLGYNEQFF. Written as DNA, the CDR3 is TGTGCCACAGATTTGGGCTACAATGAGCAGTTCTTC.

The V and J genes are TRBV6-7 and TRBJ2-5, with 10 bases matching TRBD2. TRBV6-7 is filed as an ORF, its function uncertain. The length of the CDR3 is 16 residues. With 0 bases clipped from V and 2 bases from J, the junction kept 3 bases outside the gene matches. The DNA for the CDR3 is TGTGCCAGCAGTTACTCAAAGCGGGGGGGGCAAGAGACCCAGTACTTC. Encoded protein: CASSYSKRGGQETQYF.

The chain uses TRBV5-5 and TRBJ1-2; 9 bases fit TRBD1. This CDR3 region has 15 residues. After removal of 0 bases from V and 4 bases from J, the junction contained 4 bases not matched to a gene. Per the germline V gene, CDR1 is SGHKS and CDR2 is YYEKEE (reference sequence). Here the CDR3 reads CASSLEGTGSYGYTF. The CDR3 DNA follows: TGTGCCAGCAGCTTGGAGGGGACAGGGTCCTATGGCTACACCTTC.

The chain employs TRBV5-1 and TRBJ2-3; D possibly corresponds to TRBD2 (6 bases). CDR1 is SGHRS, CDR2 YFSETQ, per germline. Trimming took 2 bases from V and 2 from J, leaving 12 bases between them. This CDR3 contains 15 residues. CDR3 nucleotides: TGCGCCAGCAGCTTCAGTGCGGGGACCACAGATACGCAGTATTTT. This sequence encodes CASSFSAGTTDTQYF.

The chain couples TRBV6-6 to TRBJ2-3; D is perhaps TRBD2 (6 bases). The V gene's germline CDR1 is MNHNY and CDR2 SVGAGI (reference sequence). V lost 5 bases and J 2 bases, leaving 14 bases between the germline ends. This CDR3 contains 15 residues. The CDR3 DNA is TGTGCCAGCAGTCTTTACTCGGGGGTCACAGATACGCAGTATTTT. This translates into CASSLYSGVTDTQYF.

This clone appeared a few times. This chain connects TRBV11-3 to TRBJ1-3; no definite D call. V shed 1 base and J shed 4 bases, with 5 bases lying between them. The germline CDR1 and CDR2 sequences are SGHNT and YENEEA. The length of the CDR3 is 13 residues. CDR3 coding DNA: TGTGCCAGCAGCTTAGCTCCGGGAAACACCATATATTTT. Its protein is CASSLAPGNTIYF.

V usage is TRBV30 and J usage is TRBJ2-7; 10 bases line up with TRBD2. Germline V gives CDR1 GTSNPN, CDR2 SVGIG (reference sequence). J lost 2 bases, V lost 2 bases, and 9 bases had no gene match. This CDR3 contains 16 residues. CDR3 in amino acids: CAWSPPLAGRTYEQYF. The CDR3 bases are TGTGCCTGGAGTCCCCCACTAGCGGGGCGCACCTACGAGCAGTACTTC.

The chain uses TRBV2 and TRBJ2-1; 8 bases map to TRBD2. This CDR3 has 14 residues. Germline CDR1 is SNHLY and CDR2 is FYNNEI. Germline trimming cut 2 bases from V and 5 bases from J; bases unmatched to any gene: 2. For the CDR3, the DNA is TGTGCCAGCAGTGAAAGCGGGGGCCACAATGAGCAGTTCTTC. Translated, it gives CASSESGGHNEQFF.

The gene calls are TRBV11-2 and TRBJ2-3; TRBD1 matches 9 bases. Germline CDR1 SGHAT, CDR2 FQNNGV. The CDR3 has 15 residues. J gave up 6 bases and V 2 bases, and 6 bases lay outside the gene matches. The CDR3 coding sequence is TGTGCCAGCAGCTTAAGTACAGGGACAGGGGATACGCAGTATTTT. Translation gives CASSLSTGTGDTQYF.

The gene calls are TRBV6-5 and TRBJ1-1; D not resolved. CDR1 is MNHEY and CDR2 is SVGAGI in the germline V gene. The CDR3 consists of 15 residues. The V and J ends lost 0 bases and 0 bases respectively, with 8 bases between them. The CDR3 coding sequence is TGTGCCAGCAGTTACTCGAAGGGTGTGAACACTGAAGCTTTCTTT. Amino acids: CASSYSKGVNTEAFF.

J is TRBJ1-1 and V is TRBV6-5; unclear D gene. Germline CDR1 and CDR2: MNHEY and SVGAGI. Deletions cut 7 bases from V and 0 bases from J, with 15 bases between. CDR3 length: 15 amino acids. In DNA form, the CDR3 reads TGTGCCAGCACTAAGAGTAAGGGATTGAACACTGAAGCTTTCTTT. Protein: CASTKSKGLNTEAFF.

V is TRBV27 and J is TRBJ2-1; 8 positions match TRBD2. Germline-derived CDR1 and CDR2 are MNHEY and SMNVEV (reference sequence). V was clipped by 5 bases and J by 10 bases; unmatched bases: 13. There are 15 residues in the CDR3. In DNA, the CDR3 is TGTGCCAGCAGTAGGCAGGTCGGGGGGGCGTGGGAGCAGTTCTTC. Amino acids: CASSRQVGGAWEQFF.

This clone was seen just once. The chain combines TRBV4-2 with TRBJ2-7; 9 nucleotides line up with TRBD2. CDR1 and CDR2 (germline): LGHNA, YNFKEQ. This CDR3 spans 15 amino acids. With 0 bases clipped from V and 3 bases from J, the junction kept 3 bases outside the gene matches. CDR3 sequence: CASSQELAGVYEQYF. CDR3 DNA sequence: TGTGCCAGCAGCCAAGAGTTAGCGGGGGTCTACGAGCAGTACTTC.

In its sample, this clone was seen once. The chain is built from TRBV5-1 and TRBJ1-2, with D hard to call. V lost 0 bases and J lost 3, with 9 bases in between. CDR3 length: 14 amino acids. Germline assignment: CDR1 SGHRS and CDR2 YFSETQ. The CDR3 coding sequence is TGCGCCAGCAGCTTGGGCACCGCCGACTATGGCTACACCTTC. This sequence encodes CASSLGTADYGYTF. Full variable domain (missing parts from reference TRBV5-1 and TRBJ1-2): KAGVTQTPRYLIKTRGQQVTLSCSPISGHRSVSWYQQTPGQGLQFLFEYFSETQRNKGNFPGRFSGRQFSNSRSEMNVSTLELGDSALYLCASSLGTADYGYTFGSGTRLTVV.